This TCR beta chain was identified during a study of cytomegalovirus exposure and HLA in healthy donors (dated by TCRdb to about 2017). For the wider study: According to an earlier analysis of 587 of the donors, about 179 million T cells yielded 95 million to 140 million unique TCR beta sequences and more than 250 Gb of sequence data. Approximately 310 gigabases of sequencing data and 78 million or so unique TCR sequences were included in an early release covering about 620 HLA-typed donors. The genetic ancestry cluster associated with self-reported Caucasian donors included 81% of the 300 to 450 genotyped donors. The study aimed to test whether cataloging public T cell receptors could reveal signatures of past pathogen exposure. The study profiled the T cell repertoires of 666 subjects by immunosequencing and related them to cytomegalovirus serostatus. Along with the roughly 670-subject first cohort, a separate validation cohort of more than 90 different subjects was used. To predict cytomegalovirus infection status, the study combined high-throughput TCR immunosequencing, statistical association of individual TCRs with disease status, and machine learning. A later analysis re-analyzed previously published TCR beta repertoires from 550 to 700 donors and added high-resolution HLA genotyping to study TCR occurrence patterns. Rather than drawing on any new phenotypic data, the later analysis identified candidate immune exposures from TCR beta sequences and the way those sequences occurred across donors. An earlier analysis of approximately 630 of the donors applied high-throughput TCR beta sequencing to assess whether each TCR beta V gene segment acted as functional or pseudogenic. Donor age, sex, ethnicity and CMV serostatus were compiled together with the repertoire data. In a later genetic analysis, genome-wide SNP genotypes for about 55% of the roughly 700 donors were used, and that subset was treated as a discovery cohort. Every repertoire in the discovery cohort had been generated on one and the same sequencing platform. Class I and class II HLA loci were covered by the typing at four-digit resolution. The number of typed donors differed by locus: roughly 629-640 for A, B, C, DRB1 and DQB1; about 520 for DQA1; approximately 600 for DPA1; and around 470 for DPB1. Several DR-DQ haplotypes were handled as single units for association and clustering because linkage in the cohort was strong. Among roughly 400 genotyped donors of the cohort, an average of around 250,000 unique TCR beta nucleotide sequences was sequenced per donor, of which about 19% were non-productive.

This clone was counted only a few times. Its antigen remains undetermined. Per-base qualities were not stored, and no clone one base away is much larger. On the study overall, not on this receptor specifically: The only immune exposure information available for the cohort was CMV serostatus. Three of the identified cytomegalovirus-associated TCR beta chains were confirmed in vitro to be specific for cytomegalovirus antigens. According to a later analysis, TCR association rates differed among HLA loci, with DRB1 alleles showing the most associated TCRs and HLA-C alleles showing the fewest. A later genetic analysis associated a missense DCLRE1C variant with V-gene and J-gene trimming of TCR beta chains, and an independent cohort replicated the association. A later analysis reported that several top co-occurrence clusters appeared linked to parvovirus B19, influenza, CMV and Epstein-Barr virus. An earlier analysis of 587 of the donors showed that most TCR beta V segments appeared in productive rearrangements either about 87% or about 30% of the time, which broadly matched IMGT annotations. A later analysis found that most CMV-associated TCR beta chains appeared HLA-restricted, with HLA associations seemingly driven largely by CMV exposure. The classifier was reported to diagnose cytomegalovirus status with high specificity and sensitivity in both the original and validation cohorts. Compared with the roughly 710-donor mean, donors in an Asian-associated ancestry cluster had fewer N-insertions in productive TCRs, according to a later genetic analysis. A further reported finding was that TCR beta sequences accurately predicted the HLA-A and HLA-B alleles for most subjects in the first cohort. A total of 150 or so TCR beta chains were listed by the study as associated with cytomegalovirus. Most TCR sequences were observed very rarely across donors, whereas some public TCRs were present in many individuals. The cohort was sequenced for TCR beta chains only, and without alpha or paired-chain data the features that could be detected were limited. A group of highly shared sequence variants was considered likely to be a technical artifact of the sequencing pipeline. Because counts were too low, approximately 15 rarely observed V segments, including chromosome 9 orphons, were excluded from the earlier analysis of some 540 of the donors. The authors suggested that the approach could potentially be extended to other disease states and immunological phenotypes. In a later analysis, HLA-associated TCR beta chains showed more clonal expansion and lower generation probabilities than non-associated chains that were equally common. Strong co-occurrence of HLA alleles, especially DR and DQ, made assigning TCR associations to individual alleles difficult. HLA typing was unavailable for some donors at each locus, so association tests used only the typed subset. Roughly uniform sequencing depth across donors was assumed in presence/absence analyses, although this assumption may not hold. Some IMGT-functional V segments, including TRBV6-2 and TRBV6-3, could not be distinguished by the 87-base-pair reads and were therefore excluded. A later analysis associated about 17,000 TCR beta sequences with specific HLA alleles at a false discovery rate of 0.05. Linkage disequilibrium might explain the correlated functional status among segregating V segments, but an unknown experimental factor could not be ruled out.

CDR1 and CDR2 are read off the germline V gene as SGHDT and YYEEEE. V is shortened by 4 bases, J by 7 bases, and the region joining them spans 17 bases. From cysteine to phenylalanine, the CDR3 is 15 amino acids long. The only DNA kept is the CDR3, 45 bases in frame from the first base. The cohort was made up of approximately 670 healthy bone marrow donors. At the time of sampling, every cohort member was nominally healthy, though immune exposures that went unrecorded were likely present. The donor was CMV seropositive and belonged to the group of more than 250 seropositive cohort members. A peripheral blood sample was provided by each donor, and peripheral blood mononuclear cells were used for TCR beta sequencing. The Qiagen DNeasy Blood Extraction Kit was used to extract genomic DNA from the blood cell samples. Library construction relied on the immunoSEQ multiplex PCR assay. For the multiplex PCR, a mixture combining 60 forward primers for TCR Vbeta segments and 13 reverse primers for TCR Jbeta segments was used. The CDR3 region of rearranged TCR beta genes was amplified from genomic DNA with a multiplex PCR assay. The Illumina HiSeq System was used to sequence the amplified TCR beta libraries as 87-base-pair reads. In the source study's methods: In a later analysis, tens of millions of unique TCR beta chains were counted across the 650 to 750 repertoires, and about 9.9 million of these chains were shared by at least two donors. A nearest-neighbor algorithm error-corrected the raw reads and collapsed the reads into unique sequences, merging closely related sequences to remove PCR and sequencing errors. To assign V, D and J gene segments, CDR3 sequences were aligned to IMGT reference sequences. For a sequence to be retained, a match of at least six nucleotides to both a V gene segment and a J gene segment was required. Rearrangements were called productive when the CDR3 lacked stop codons and stayed in frame with V and J; all others were non-productive. Following IMGT convention, CDR3 was defined as the stretch from the second conserved V-encoded cysteine up to the conserved J-encoded phenylalanine. The earlier analysis of fewer than 700 of the donors excluded sequences that lacked an unambiguous match to a single V gene segment. An earlier analysis of several hundred of the donors called V segments functional above 56.7% productive rearrangements and segregating when the between-donor standard deviation exceeded 5%. A statistical classification framework was built to diagnose cytomegalovirus status from the catalog of TCR beta chain sequences. In a later analysis, V and J genes were assigned by comparing TCR nucleotide sequences against IMGT/GENE-DB human TR gene sequences. The TCRdist pipeline was used in a later analysis to assign CDR3 sequences and most-parsimonious VDJ recombination scenarios. In a later analysis, every TCR beta chain was defined by the combination of its CDR3 amino acid sequence and its V-gene family, and reads without a unique V-gene family were dropped. As a way to deal with suspected cross-contamination and a sequencing artifact, a later analysis dropped 640 or so nucleotide sequences that were highly shared and had low generation probability. In a later analysis, a clonal expansion index was calculated for each public chain from normalized within-repertoire ranks of inferred template counts. A later analysis computed generation probabilities with a VDJ recombination model fitted to out-of-frame rearrangements, and checked the results against IGoR. A later analysis scored TCR-TCR, TCR-HLA and TCR-CMV co-occurrence with hypergeometric tests, applying a repertoire-size bias correction to TCR pairs. False discovery rates were estimated in a later analysis by permuting HLA or CMV assignments 20 times. In a later analysis, co-occurring TCRs were grouped using DBSCAN, with TCRdist sequence similarity added in when clustering inside HLA-allele-positive subsets. Repertoires with fewer than 30,000 or more than 120,000 public chains were left out of co-occurrence clustering, as were a few repertoires with anomalous nucleotide sharing. TCRdb provides this immuneACCESS table in a form limited to in-frame rearrangements. Some clones are lacking; in checked studies, under half of them reflect an unresolved V gene, and why the rest are absent is not known. The DNA gave D and trimming, while V, J and clone size come from that table. A total of fewer than 85,000 clones appear in this sample, around 70% of them only once. The leading ten clones occupy approximately 12% of the sample.

The rearranged chain carries TRBV5-6 and TRBJ1-4, with TRBD1 as a weak D call on 5 bases. This TCR was recovered from a woman in her thirties or forties in good health and CMV-seropositive. The material sequenced was PBMCs. The sequence in DNA is TGTGCCAGCAGCCCCGGTATAGGGGACTTTGAAAAACTGTTTTTT. Its coded protein is CASSPGIGDFEKLFF.